This T cell receptor beta chain was sequenced for a study of Ad26.COV2.S vaccination and SARS-CoV-2 variants. Whole-study context: Ad26.COV2.S arm of COV1001 included the donor. In the study, Ad26.COV2.S was injected intramuscularly once, or twice 56 days apart.

A note on this clone: The antigen is unknown.

The V gene's germline CDR1 is KGHSH and CDR2 LQKENI. CDR3 size: 13 residues. V shed 0 bases and J shed 3 bases, with 6 bases lying between them. The method was immunoSEQ multiplex PCR; TCRdb's version includes in-frame clones alone and lacks a portion of them. The sample has about 350,000 clones, 86% seen once. Whole-study findings and limits: People given the vaccine had a wider spike-specific TCR breadth than placebo recipients did. People who got the vaccine or the placebo had similar non-spike TCR breadth.

Sample treatment: 15 to 20 received Ad26.COV2.S at low or high dose, single or two shots; about 5 received placebo; per-sample allocation not given. Sampling was performed 63 days after the first vaccine or placebo injection. The source material was peripheral blood, sampled in a trial of Ad26.COV2.S vaccine versus placebo. This sequence was found in a person aged 18-60 years who received the Ad26.COV2.S COVID-19 vaccine or a placebo. The chain combines TRBV18 with TRBJ2-7; D may be TRBD2 (6 bases). CDR3 residues: CASSPPTSYEQYF. The CDR3 DNA follows: TGTGCCAGCTCACCACCGACTAGCTACGAGCAGTACTTC. The variable domain in full, with the rest retrieved from reference TRBV18 and TRBJ2-7, is NAGVMQNPRHLVRRRGQEARLRCSPMKGHSHVYWYRQLPEEGLKFMVYLQKENIIDESGMPKERFSAEFPKEGPSILRIQQVVRGDSAAYFCASSPPTSYEQYFGPGTRLTVT.